This T cell receptor beta chain was observed in a study of CXCR3-negative and CXCR3-positive naive CD8 T cells. Across the study: Sequencing gave about 140 million TRB reads overall, about 1.5 +/- 0.3 million per library. Study-wide points: For memory CD8+ cells diversity was much lower, but both naive subsets had comparably high diversity. More hydrophobic TRB CDR3s were found in CXCR3-positive naive cells than in CXCR3-negative naive cells. For the naive subsets, surface CD5 was similar, and TCR strength was inferred from TRB CDR3 properties.

As to this clonotype: Its antigen is unknown.

CDR3 length: 13 residues. Per germline, CDR1 SGHRS and CDR2 YFSETQ. The libraries of TRB cDNA were prepared using 5' RACE with UMI labels. TCRdb reanalyzed the 5' RACE reads and collapses them to one entry per CDR3 protein, without DNA. The record lists about 92,000 distinct CDR3 sequences, of which the ten most abundant hold around 1.7%. The chain is built from TRBV5-1 and TRBJ1-1. This TCR came from a human donor in good health. Some clones in this sample may be carry-over from other donors' samples. Sequences were obtained from naive CXCR3- CD8+ T cells from blood. The sample's subset: CD45RO-CCR7+CD27+CD95- naive CD8+ T cells lacking CXCR3 (TNR3-). The CDR3 spells CASSRDPNTEAFF.